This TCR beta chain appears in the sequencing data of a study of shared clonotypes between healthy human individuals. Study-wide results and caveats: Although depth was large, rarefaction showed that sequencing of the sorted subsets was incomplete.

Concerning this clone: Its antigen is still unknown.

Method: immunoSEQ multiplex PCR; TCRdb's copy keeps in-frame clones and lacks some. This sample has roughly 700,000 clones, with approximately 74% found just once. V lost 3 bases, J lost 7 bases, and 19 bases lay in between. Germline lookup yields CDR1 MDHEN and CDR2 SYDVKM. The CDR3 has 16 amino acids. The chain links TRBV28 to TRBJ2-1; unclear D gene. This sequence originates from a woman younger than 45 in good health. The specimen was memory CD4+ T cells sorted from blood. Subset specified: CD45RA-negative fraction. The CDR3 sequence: CASSLYGSKVANEQFF. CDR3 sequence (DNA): TGTGCCAGCAGTTTGTATGGCTCCAAAGTGGCGAATGAGCAGTTCTTC.